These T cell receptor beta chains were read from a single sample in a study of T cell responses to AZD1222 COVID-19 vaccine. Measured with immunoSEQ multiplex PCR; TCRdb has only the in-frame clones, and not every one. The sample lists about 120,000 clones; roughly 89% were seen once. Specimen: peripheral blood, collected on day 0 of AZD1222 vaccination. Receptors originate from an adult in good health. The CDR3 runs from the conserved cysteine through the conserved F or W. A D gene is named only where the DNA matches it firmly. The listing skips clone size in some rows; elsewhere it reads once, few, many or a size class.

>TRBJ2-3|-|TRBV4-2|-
TGTGCCAGCAGCCAAGGCACAGGAGCAAGTTCTAGCACAGATACGCAGTATTTT
CASSQGTGASSSTDTQYF
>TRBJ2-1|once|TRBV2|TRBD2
TGTGCCAGCAGTGCTAGCGGGAGGCTATACAATGAGCAGTTCTTC
CASSASGRLYNEQFF
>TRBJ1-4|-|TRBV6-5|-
TGTGCCAGCAGTTACGTTACAGGCTTAAATGAAAAACTGTTTTTT
CASSYVTGLNEKLFF
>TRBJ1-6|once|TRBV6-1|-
TGTGCCAGCAGTGTGACAGGCCACTCCTATAATTCACCCCTCCACTTT
CASSVTGHSYNSPLHF
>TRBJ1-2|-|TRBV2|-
TGTGCCAGCAGTGAAACGTACTATAATAACTATGGCTACACCTTC
CASSETYYNNYGYTF
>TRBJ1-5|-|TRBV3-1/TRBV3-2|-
TGTGCCAGCAGCCAAGACGCCAGGCCCCAGCATTTT
CASSQDARPQHF
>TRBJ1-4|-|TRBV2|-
TGTGCCAGCAGATCCGACAGCTGGGGGAGTGAAAAACTGTTTTTT
CASRSDSWGSEKLFF
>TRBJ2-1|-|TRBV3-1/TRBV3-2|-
TGTGCCAGCAGCCAAGATAGCGCCAGCTACAATGAGCAGTTCTTC
CASSQDSASYNEQFF
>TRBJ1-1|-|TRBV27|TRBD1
TGTGCCAGCAGGAAGCAGGGGGCTCGCACTGAAGCTTTCTTT
CASRKQGARTEAFF
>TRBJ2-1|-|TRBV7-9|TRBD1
TGTGCCAGCAGCTTCGGGACAGGCTACAATGAGCAGTTCTTC
CASSFGTGYNEQFF
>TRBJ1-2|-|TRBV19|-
TGTGCCAGTAGTTTCGACACCAGTCTCGGCTACACCTTC
CASSFDTSLGYTF
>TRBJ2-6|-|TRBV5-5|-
TGTGCCAGCAGCTTGGCAGGTAGTGGGGCCAACGTCCTGACTTTC
CASSLAGSGANVLTF
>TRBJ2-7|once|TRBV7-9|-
TGTGCCAGCAGCTCTACGCGGTCATCGGGTGAGCAGTACTTC
CASSSTRSSGEQYF
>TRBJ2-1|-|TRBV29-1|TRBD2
TGCAGCGTTAAGACTAGCGGGTTTAACAATGAGCAGTTCTTC
CSVKTSGFNNEQFF
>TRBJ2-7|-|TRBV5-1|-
TGCGCCAGCAACCGGGACGGCATCTACGAGCAGTACTTC
CASNRDGIYEQYF
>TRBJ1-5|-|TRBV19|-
TGTGCCAGTAGTACTACCTCAGTCAATCAGCCCCAGCATTTT
CASSTTSVNQPQHF
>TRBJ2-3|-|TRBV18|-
TGTGCCAGCTCACCCACAGATACGCAGTATTTT
CASSPTDTQYF
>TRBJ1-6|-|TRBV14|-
TGTGCCAGCAGCCAAGATGGTAGCTCCTATAATTCACCCCTCCACTTT
CASSQDGSSYNSPLHF
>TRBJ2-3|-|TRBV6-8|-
TGTGCCAGCAGTTACGAACAGCCTTGCACAGATACGCAGTATTTT
CASSYEQPCTDTQYF
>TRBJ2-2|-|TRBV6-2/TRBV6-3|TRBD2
TGTGCCAGCAGTCACCCCCGGGGAGGGTCGAACACCGGGGAGCTGTTTTTT
CASSHPRGGSNTGELFF
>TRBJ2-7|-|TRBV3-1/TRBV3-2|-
TGTGCCAGCAGCCAAGACAGGGACTACGAGCAGTACTTC
CASSQDRDYEQYF
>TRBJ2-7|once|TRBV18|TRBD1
TGTGCCAGCTCACTTTCCCGGGACAGGGGTTTCTACGAGCAGTACTTC
CASSLSRDRGFYEQYF
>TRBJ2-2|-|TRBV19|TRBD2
TGTGCCAGTAGCCTCGGACTAGCGCCCAGTATGGAGGAGCTGTTTTTT
CASSLGLAPSMEELFF
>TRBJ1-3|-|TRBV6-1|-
TGTGCCAGCAGTGAGGCCCTCAGGGGCTCTGGAAACACCATATATTTT
CASSEALRGSGNTIYF
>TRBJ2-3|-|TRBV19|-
TGTGCCAGTAGGGGGAACACAGATACGCAGTATTTT
CASRGNTDTQYF
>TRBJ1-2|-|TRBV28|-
TGTGCCAGCAGGGTTAAAGGGATCTATGGCTACACCTTC
CASRVKGIYGYTF
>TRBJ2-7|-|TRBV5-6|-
TGTGCCAGCAGCTTGGGTAATTCAGAAGCCTACGAGCAGTACTTC
CASSLGNSEAYEQYF
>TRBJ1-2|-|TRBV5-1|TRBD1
TGCGCCAGCAGCCCGGGACAGGGGGCGGACGGCTACACCTTC
CASSPGQGADGYTF
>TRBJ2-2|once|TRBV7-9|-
TGTGCCAGCAGCTTAGTTGTGGGGTACGGGGAGCTGTTTTTT
CASSLVVGYGELFF
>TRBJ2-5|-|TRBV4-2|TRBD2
TGTGCCAGCAGCCAAGAGGTAGCGGGAGGGCCGATCCAAGAGACCCAGTACTTC
CASSQEVAGGPIQETQYF
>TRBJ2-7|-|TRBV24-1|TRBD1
TGTGCCACCAGTGATAGCAGGGGGCGCGCCGAGCAGTACTTC
CATSDSRGRAEQYF
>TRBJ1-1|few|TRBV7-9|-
TGTGCCAGCAGCTTAGAGTTCATGAACACTGAAGCTTTCTTT
CASSLEFMNTEAFF
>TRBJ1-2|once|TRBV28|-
TGTGCCAGCGGAATGGGGGCGCTTGGCTACACCTTC
CASGMGALGYTF
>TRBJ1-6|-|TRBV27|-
TGTGCCAGCAGTTTATCGATCACCGAGGTCTATAATTCACCCCTCCACTTT
CASSLSITEVYNSPLHF
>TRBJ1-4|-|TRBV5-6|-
TGTGCCAGCAGCTTGAAGGGAACTAATGAAAAACTGTTTTTT
CASSLKGTNEKLFF
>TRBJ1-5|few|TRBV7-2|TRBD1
TGTGCCAGCAGCTTAGCGAGGCAGGGGGCTCAGCCCCAGCATTTT
CASSLARQGAQPQHF
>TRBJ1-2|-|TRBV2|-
TGTGCCAGCAGTGCAGTAGAGGATAACTATGGCTACACCTTC
CASSAVEDNYGYTF
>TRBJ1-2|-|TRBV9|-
TGTGCCAGCAGCGTAGTAGGGGGGCCCAACTATGGCTACACCTTC
CASSVVGGPNYGYTF
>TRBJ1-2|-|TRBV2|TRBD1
TGTGCCACCGGACAGGCCCCCTTC
CATGQAPF
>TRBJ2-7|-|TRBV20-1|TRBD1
TGCAGTGCTAGTCGTGGGACAGGGTCCTACGAGCAGTACTTC
CSASRGTGSYEQYF
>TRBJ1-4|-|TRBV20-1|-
TGCAGTGCTAGTTCCGTGACAGGCGAAAAACTGTTTTTT
CSASSVTGEKLFF
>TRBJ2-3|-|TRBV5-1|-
TGCGCCAGCAGCTTAAGGACAGATACGCAGTATTTT
CASSLRTDTQYF
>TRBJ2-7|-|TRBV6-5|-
TGTGCCAGCAGCCTCCCATCAGGATCCTACGAGCAGTACTTC
CASSLPSGSYEQYF
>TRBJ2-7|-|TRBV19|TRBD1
TGTGCCAGTAGTATCGGAGGACAGGGACACGAGCAGTACTTC
CASSIGGQGHEQYF
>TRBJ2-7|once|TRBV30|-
TGTGCCTCCCCGGGCCGGGAGTTTCCCTTTTACGAGCAGTACTTC
CASPGREFPFYEQYF
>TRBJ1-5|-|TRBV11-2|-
TGTGCCAGCAGCTTAAGGCCGGGGGGGGTCGGCAATCAGCCCCAGCATTTT
CASSLRPGGVGNQPQHF